The T cell receptor (beta chain) under discussion was sequenced for a study of blood T cell repertoires in COVID-19 (dated by TCRdb to 2020 to 2021). With regard to the full study: Samples from collaborators originated in the United States, Italy and Spain and spanned both the acute and convalescent phases of COVID-19. The prospective study material was composed of cDNA or gDNA derived from T cells, B-cell-depleted T cells, or PBMCs. Deeply sampled blood TCRbeta repertoires from subjects exposed to, actively infected with, or recovered from COVID-19 were included in the dataset. The repertoires were made available in a free public database intended to serve as a resource for research on the immune response to SARS-CoV-2. The samples were drawn from two sources: the first 160 participants of the ongoing ImmuneRACE study, and 950 to 1,500 subjects contributed by 6 global collaborators. Nearly every sample came with metadata listing a de-identified subject ID, COVID-19 status, age in years and sex. HLA class I and class II types, where available, came from metadata supplied by the sample provider rather than from assay-based typing. Broader findings and caveats from the paper: The quantity of clinical and demographic metadata differed by source and by participant and was supplied without curation.

The immunoSEQ Assay, a bias-controlled multiplex PCR, was used to amplify TCRbeta CDR3 regions from genomic DNA. The paper's data handling went like this. The number of nucleated cells in each sample was estimated by amplification of reference gene primers within the assay. To quantify the absolute abundance of each unique TCRbeta CDR3 rearrangement, sequence reads were collapsed and filtered. For each sample, productive Simpson clonality was calculated by taking the square root of Simpson's diversity index across productive rearrangements. Sourced from immuneACCESS, this table was stored by TCRdb with only in-frame sequences that have V and J called. A share of the clones is absent; for the studies checked, an unresolved V gene accounts for under half, and the remainder has no known explanation. The V and J calls and the clone size are those of that table, but D and trimming were determined from the DNA. In this sample the table shows approximately 78,000 clones, 88% of which occur a single time. The biggest ten clones account for around 29% of the sample.

Whole blood was collected in K2EDTA tubes by collaborating institutions according to the institutions' own protocols. For TCRbeta analysis, collaborators shipped samples in one of three forms: frozen whole blood, isolated PBMCs, or DNA extracted from either of those sample types. In regard to this clone: This clone's antigen is unknown. No base quality values were provided; no much bigger clone lies one nucleotide off.

The source material was peripheral blood. The TCR sequence derives from a man aged 50 or older with acute or convalescent COVID-19.

The bases are TGTGCCAGCAGCCCCAGCGACAGCTTAAACTATGGCTACACCTTC. Protein translation: CASSPSDSLNYGYTF. The chain is encoded by TRBV9 joined to TRBJ1-2; TRBD1 is a possible D gene, resting on 5 matching bases. Inclusive of the bounding cysteine and phenylalanine, the CDR3 is 15 residues long. Here the CDR3 DNA is all that survives: 45 bases in frame from base 1. The junction carries 15 bases between V and J, which are trimmed by 4 bases and 2 bases respectively. The germline V gene specifies SGDLS as CDR1 and YYNGEE as CDR2. Outside the CDR3, residues come from the reference TRBV9 and TRBJ1-2 proteins, so the full variable domain is: DSGVTQTPKHLITATGQRVTLRCSPRSGDLSVYWYQQSLDQGLQFLIQYYNGEERAKGNILERFSAQQFPDLHSELNLSSLELGDSALYFCASSPSDSLNYGYTFGSGTRLTVV.